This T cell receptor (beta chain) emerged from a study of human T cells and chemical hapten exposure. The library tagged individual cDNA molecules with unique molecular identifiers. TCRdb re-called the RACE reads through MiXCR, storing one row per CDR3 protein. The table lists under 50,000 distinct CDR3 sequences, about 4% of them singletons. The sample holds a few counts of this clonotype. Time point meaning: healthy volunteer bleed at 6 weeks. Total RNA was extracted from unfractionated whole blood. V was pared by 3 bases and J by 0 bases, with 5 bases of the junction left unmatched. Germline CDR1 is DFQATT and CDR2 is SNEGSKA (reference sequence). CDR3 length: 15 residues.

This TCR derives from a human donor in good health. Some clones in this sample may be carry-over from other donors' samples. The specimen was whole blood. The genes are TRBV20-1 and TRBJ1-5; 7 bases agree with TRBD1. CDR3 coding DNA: TGCAGTGCTAGTAATACAGGGGTTAGCAATCAGCCCCAGCATTTT. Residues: CSASNTGVSNQPQHF.